The 29 T cell receptor beta chains presented below share a single source sample, sequenced in a study of T cells in Graves' hyperthyroidism and ophthalmopathy (dated 2019 in TCRdb). Libraries were built with multiplex PCR. The reads were generated on an Illumina HiSeq 2000. Amplification of TCR beta CDR3 regions was carried out from RNA transcripts. A first-round RT-PCR of the TCR CDR3 used the HTBI primer set with the Qiagen OneStep RT-PCR kit. The public sequencing data were trimmed at Q25 with fastp and processed into clonotypes with MiXCR by TCRdb, which kept only in-frame beta chains. Rows merge per CDR3 protein into single entries with the most common DNA and genes. This sample lists over 700,000 distinct CDR3 sequences; about two fifths were detected once. 7.5% to 9.5% of the sample lies in the top ten. Sequencing input: blood. Every receptor here comes from a man between 18 and 35 years old with Graves' hyperthyroidism.

Comments on this clonotype: At one end, the junction sequence differs from germline, possibly due to a read error. The chain carries TRBV5-6 and TRBJ2-7; D not resolved. The CDR3 runs to 15 residues. Germline CDR1 reads SGHDT; CDR2 reads YYEEEE. Here the CDR3 DNA reads TGTGCCAGCAGCCCTCGCGGAAGGGCTCCTTACGGGCAGTACTTC. Its translation: CASSPRGRAPYGQYF.

This clonotype was seen many times. The chain couples TRBV29-1 to TRBJ1-2, with TRBD1 as a possible D gene (5 bases). The germline V and J ends were trimmed by 4 bases and 0 bases, with 12 bases remaining between them. This CDR3 has 14 amino acids. The germline gives CDR1 SQVTM, CDR2 ANQGSEA. CDR3 in amino acids: CSVGPRVANYGYTF. In DNA form, the CDR3 reads TGCAGCGTTGGCCCCAGGGTTGCTAACTATGGCTACACCTTC.

In its sample, this clonotype was seen many times. The rearrangement links TRBV15 to TRBJ2-2; 7 nucleotides match TRBD1. J was trimmed by 6 bases and V by 1 base; bases with no gene match: 8. The CDR3 sequence is 16 residues long. Looked up from germline, CDR1 is LNHNV and CDR2 is YYDKDF (reference sequence). Here the CDR3 reads CATSRGEGARSGELFF. CDR3 coding DNA: TGTGCCACCAGCAGAGGAGAGGGGGCGCGATCCGGGGAGCTGTTTTTT.

This clonotype has just a few counts. The chain carries TRBV29-1 and TRBJ2-7, with D unresolved. V lost 1 base and J 0 bases, leaving 13 bases between the germline ends. The germline V gene encodes CDR1 SQVTM and CDR2 ANQGSEA. The CDR3 spans 15 residues. The CDR3 sequence: CSVEVAADGSYEQYF. The CDR3 nucleotides are TGCAGCGTTGAAGTGGCCGCGGATGGCTCCTACGAGCAGTACTTC.

About this clonotype: At one boundary the junction diverges from the germline segment, which might be a read error. The chain carries TRBV7-2 and TRBJ2-7, with 7 nucleotides matching TRBD1. This CDR3 is 18 amino acids long. Germline V gives CDR1 SGHTA, CDR2 FQGNSA. This CDR3 is CACSLSGGKYYGSYEQYF. The CDR3 DNA follows: TGTGCCTGCAGCTTATCAGGGGGAAAGTACTATGGCTCCTACGAGCAGTACTTC.

This clonotype was counted many times. V and J are TRBV5-6 and TRBJ2-5, with D tentatively TRBD2 (5 bases). The V and J ends lost 7 bases and 5 bases respectively, with 9 bases between them. The CDR3 is made up of 11 amino acids. Germline CDR1 SGHDT, CDR2 YYEEEE. CDR3 coding DNA: TGTGCCAGCTCAACGGGGGAGACCCAGTACTTC. This encodes CASSTGETQYF.

The gene calls are TRBV2 and TRBJ1-5, with D tentatively TRBD1 (5 bases). V dropped 6 bases and J dropped 3 bases, with 12 bases sitting between them. The germline CDR1 and CDR2 sequences are SNHLY and FYNNEI. This CDR3 is 14 amino acids long. Here the CDR3 DNA reads TGTGCCAGCAGAGGACACACAAACAATCAGCCCCAGCATTTT. Translation: CASRGHTNNQPQHF. Full variable domain (remainder filled in from reference TRBV2 and TRBJ1-5): EPEVTQTPSHQVTQMGQEVILRCVPISNHLYFYWYRQILGQKVEFLVSFYNNEISEKSEIFDDQFSVERPDGSNFTLKIRSTKLEDSAMYFCASRGHTNNQPQHFGDGTRLSIL.

The gene calls are TRBV2 and TRBJ2-2; TRBD2 agrees at 8 bases. From germline, CDR1 is SNHLY and CDR2 FYNNEI. CDR3 length: 17 residues. After removal of 4 bases from V and 4 bases from J, the junction contained 11 bases not matched to a gene. CDR3: CASSASRAGDPTGELFF. DNA of the CDR3: TGTGCCAGCAGTGCCTCCAGAGCGGGGGACCCCACCGGGGAGCTGTTTTTT.

This clonotype was detected a few times. The V and J genes are TRBV19 and TRBJ1-5; D gene unclear. The CDR3 spans 14 residues. V was clipped by 0 bases and J by 9 bases, with 12 bases between them. Germline CDR1 and CDR2: LNHDA and SQIVND (reference sequence). CDR3 DNA: TGTGCCAGTAGTATAGAAGTGGTTCAAGTGCCCCAGCATTTT. Translation gives CASSIEVVQVPQHF.

This sequence joins TRBV2 and TRBJ2-3; no definite D call. V was shortened by 8 bases and J by 2 bases, with 2 bases between the two germline ends. The CDR3 length is 10 residues. Germline assignment: CDR1 SNHLY and CDR2 FYNNEI. The CDR3 is CASFTDTQYF. Written as DNA, the CDR3 is TGTGCCAGCTTCACAGATACGCAGTATTTT. The full variable domain, rest sourced from reference TRBV2 and TRBJ2-3, is EPEVTQTPSHQVTQMGQEVILRCVPISNHLYFYWYRQILGQKVEFLVSFYNNEISEKSEIFDDQFSVERPDGSNFTLKIRSTKLEDSAMYFCASFTDTQYFGPGTRLTVL.

The genes are TRBV9 and TRBJ1-1; 7 bases match TRBD1. CDR1 and CDR2 from the germline V gene are SGDLS and YYNGEE. The CDR3 sequence is 15 residues long. V lost 0 bases, J lost 5 bases, and 7 bases stayed unmatched. The CDR3 nucleotides are TGTGCCAGCAGCGTAGACCCAGGGGGTTTGACTGAAGCTTTCTTT. Translated, it gives CASSVDPGGLTEAFF.

The chain uses TRBV7-2 and TRBJ2-7; D perhaps matches TRBD1 (5 bases). With the DNA end fitting TRBJ1-2 better, the J assignment may be wrong. The length of the CDR3 is 14 residues. From germline, CDR1 is SGHTA and CDR2 FQGNSA. The CDR3 nucleotides read TGTGCCAGCAGATCAATCCAGGGACCCTATGGCTACACCTTC. Amino acid sequence: CASRSIQGPYGYTF.

Note on this clonotype: It may be a read error: a sequence one base away is much more abundant. The rearrangement joins TRBV9 to TRBJ1-1; D call uncertain. Trimming pared 4 bases from V and 4 bases from J, leaving 17 bases between. There are 15 residues in the CDR3. The germline V gene has CDR1 SGDLS and CDR2 YYNGEE. The CDR3 DNA sequence: TGTGCCAGCAGCCAAGAACCGGGCCGGAGCACTGAAGCTTTCTTT. This sequence encodes CASSQEPGRSTEAFF. The variable domain in full, completed from reference TRBV9 and TRBJ1-1, reads DSGVTQTPKHLITATGQRVTLRCSPRSGDLSVYWYQQSLDQGLQFLIQYYNGEERAKGNILERFSAQQFPDLHSELNLSSLELGDSALYFCASSQEPGRSTEAFFGQGTRLTVV.

V and J are TRBV7-9 and TRBJ2-7, with D tentatively TRBD1 (6 bases). The length of the CDR3 is 14 residues. V was pared by 5 bases and J by 2 bases, with 13 bases between. Germline V CDR1 and CDR2: SEHNR, FQNEAQ (reference sequence). This CDR3 reads CASSLREGAYEQYF. The DNA for the CDR3 is TGTGCCAGCAGCCTTCGTGAGGGGGCCTACGAGCAGTACTTC.

The chain recombines TRBV6-6 with TRBJ2-5, with D unclear. Trimming cost V 5 bases and J 4 bases, with 11 bases left between them. The CDR3 is 13 residues long. The germline V gene has CDR1 MNHNY and CDR2 SVGAGI (reference sequence). The CDR3 nucleotides are TGTGCCAGCAGTCGGACGAAGGGAGAGACCCAGTACTTC. Encoded protein: CASSRTKGETQYF.

This chain links TRBV14 with TRBJ2-7; tentatively, D is TRBD2 (6 bases). This CDR3 has 14 amino acids. CDR1 is SGHDN and CDR2 is FVKESK in the germline V gene. The CDR3 sequence is CARDPRGSHYEQYF. The CDR3 DNA reads as TGTGCTAGAGACCCCCGGGGGTCCCACTACGAGCAGTACTTC.

The rearrangement uses TRBV10-3 and TRBJ1-5; 8 bases align to TRBD1. The V and J ends lost 10 bases and 6 bases, in that order; junction bases with no gene match: 14. The CDR3 sequence is 15 residues long. The germline CDR1 and CDR2 sequences are ENHRY and SYGVKD. This chain's CDR3 is CASGLNRGLSQPQHF. In DNA form, the CDR3 reads TGTGCCAGCGGACTGAACAGGGGGTTGAGTCAGCCCCAGCATTTT.

The rearrangement joins TRBV2 to TRBJ1-6; 8 bases are shared with TRBD1. CDR3 length: 15 residues. V lost 7 bases, J lost 8 bases, and 10 bases stayed unmatched. Per the germline V gene, CDR1 is SNHLY and CDR2 is FYNNEI. The CDR3 bases are TGTGCCAGCAACAAGGACAGGGCATGGGATTCACCCCTCCACTTT. Amino acid sequence: CASNKDRAWDSPLHF.

V gene TRBV6-5 combines with J gene TRBJ1-4, with D perhaps matching TRBD1 (6 bases). Germline V gene lookup returns CDR1 MNHEY and CDR2 SVGAGI. V was cut by 7 bases and J by 6 bases, with 12 bases left in between. CDR3 length: 13 amino acids. CDR3 in DNA: TGTGCCAGCACGGGGGGCGCGGATGAAAAACTGTTTTTT. This codes for CASTGGADEKLFF.

This clonotype was seen more than once but under ten times. The chain has TRBV20-1 and TRBJ2-7; TRBD1 agrees at 7 bases. Unmatched junction bases numbered 12, after V lost 5 bases and J lost 2 bases. The germline V gene has CDR1 DFQATT and CDR2 SNEGSKA (reference sequence). The CDR3 has 15 amino acids. CDR3 sequence: CSAPNRQGVAYEQYF. CDR3 in DNA: TGCAGTGCTCCCAACAGACAGGGTGTAGCCTACGAGCAGTACTTC.

This clonotype was observed many times. The chain combines TRBV20-1 with TRBJ1-2; D possibly corresponds to TRBD1 (6 bases). This CDR3 region has 14 residues. Germline V gene lookup returns CDR1 DFQATT and CDR2 SNEGSKA (reference sequence). V lost 0 bases to trimming and J lost 4 bases, with 12 bases between them. The CDR3 protein is CSARDGGIGYGYTF. In DNA, the CDR3 is TGCAGTGCTAGAGATGGGGGCATAGGCTATGGCTACACCTTC.

This clonotype was seen ten or more times. This chain links TRBV19 with TRBJ1-5, with TRBD1 as a possible D gene (5 bases). The CDR3 consists of 14 residues. Trimming removed 2 bases at V and 4 bases at J, with 9 bases between. Germline V CDR1 and CDR2: LNHDA, SQIVND (reference sequence). This CDR3 is CASSIFRTNQPQHF. The CDR3 bases are TGTGCCAGTAGTATATTCAGGACAAATCAGCCCCAGCATTTT. The full variable domain, completed using reference TRBV19 and TRBJ1-5, is DGGITQSPKYLFRKEGQNVTLSCEQNLNHDAMYWYRQDPGQGLRLIYYSQIVNDFQKGDIAEGYSVSREKKESFPLTVTSAQKNPTAFYLCASSIFRTNQPQHFGDGTRLSIL.

This rearrangement joins TRBV10-3 to TRBJ1-2, with D possibly matching TRBD1 (6 bases). Germline CDR1 reads ENHRY; CDR2 reads SYGVKD. V was clipped by 6 bases and J by 7 bases, with 18 bases between them. The CDR3 extends over 14 amino acids. The CDR3 sequence: CAISERTVTGGYTF. CDR3 nucleotides: TGTGCCATCAGCGAAAGGACAGTGACTGGTGGCTACACCTTC.

This clonotype came up many times. The chain couples TRBV7-9 to TRBJ1-4; 7 bases line up with TRBD1. Germline V gives CDR1 SEHNR, CDR2 FQNEAQ (reference sequence). The J segment lost 5 bases and the V segment lost 6 bases, leaving 3 bases of the junction unmatched. The CDR3 has 13 amino acids. The CDR3 region has the DNA TGTGCCAGCAGGGCAGGGGGGAATGAAAAACTGTTTTTT. As protein: CASRAGGNEKLFF.

DNA for the CDR3: TGCAGTGCTAGGTCTTTCGACACCAACTATGGCTACACCTTC. As protein: CSARSFDTNYGYTF. V is TRBV20-1 and J is TRBJ1-2; D unclear. Germline V lookup: CDR1 DFQATT, CDR2 SNEGSKA (reference sequence). CDR3 length equals 14 residues. The V and J ends lost 3 bases and 2 bases respectively, with 13 bases between them.

This clonotype occurred many times. The V and J genes are TRBV7-2 and TRBJ1-1; D ambiguous. This CDR3 spans 15 amino acids. The germline gives CDR1 SGHTA, CDR2 FQGNSA. V shed 2 bases and J shed 0 bases, with 10 bases lying between them. CDR3 coding DNA: TGTGCCAGCAGCTTAACTGTCAACATGAACACTGAAGCTTTCTTT. Translation gives CASSLTVNMNTEAFF.

Comments on this clonotype: This could be a read error, since a much larger clone is one nucleotide away. The rearrangement joins TRBV7-3 to TRBJ1-6; D unresolved. The CDR3 is 13 amino acids. The germline V gene has CDR1 SGHTA and CDR2 FQGTGA. The CDR3 loop is CASSLMEDSLLHF. CDR3 coding DNA: TGTGCCAGCAGCTTAATGGAAGATTCACTCCTCCACTTT.

On this clonotype itself: This may come from a read error, since a much larger clone is one base off. The CDR3 DNA reads TGTGCCAGCAGGGGGCCAGGTTACGAGCAGTACTTC. Residues: CASRGPGYEQYF. The rearrangement joins TRBV2 to TRBJ2-7, with D possibly TRBD1 on 5 matching bases. The CDR3 totals 12 residues. The V and J ends lost 6 bases and 4 bases respectively, with 10 bases between them. Germline V CDR1 and CDR2: SNHLY, FYNNEI.

The chain joins TRBV7-9 to TRBJ2-7, with TRBD1 identical over 8 bases. With V trimmed by 5 bases and J by 2 bases, 11 bases remained unmatched. CDR3 length: 16 amino acids. CDR1 is SEHNR, CDR2 FQNEAQ, per germline (reference sequence). The DNA for the CDR3 is TGTGCCAGCAGCACCTACGACAGGGGCAAAACCTACGAGCAGTACTTC. Residues: CASSTYDRGKTYEQYF. Full variable domain (outside the CDR3, taken from reference TRBV7-9 and TRBJ2-7): DTGVSQNPRHKITKRGQNVTFRCDPISEHNRLYWYRQTLGQGPEFLTYFQNEAQLEKSRLLSDRFSAERPKGSFSTLEIQRTEQGDSAMYLCASSTYDRGKTYEQYFGPGTRLTVT.